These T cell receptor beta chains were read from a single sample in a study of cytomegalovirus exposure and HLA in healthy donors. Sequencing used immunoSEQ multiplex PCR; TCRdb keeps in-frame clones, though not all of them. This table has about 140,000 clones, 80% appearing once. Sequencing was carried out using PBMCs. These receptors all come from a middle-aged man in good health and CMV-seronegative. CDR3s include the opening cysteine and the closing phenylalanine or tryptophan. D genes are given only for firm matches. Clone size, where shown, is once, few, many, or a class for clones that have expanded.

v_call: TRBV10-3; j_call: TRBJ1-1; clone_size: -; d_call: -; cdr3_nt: TGTGCCATCAGCGAGGTCGGTGCGGGTCGGGGCACTGAAGCTTTCTTT; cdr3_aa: CAISEVGAGRGTEAFF
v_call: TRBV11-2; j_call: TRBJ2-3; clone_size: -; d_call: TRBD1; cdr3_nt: TGTGCCAGCAGCTTGGCCGGGACAGACACAGATACGCAGTATTTT; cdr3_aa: CASSLAGTDTDTQYF
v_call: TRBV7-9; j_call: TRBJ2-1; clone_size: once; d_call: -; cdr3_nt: TGTGCCAGCAGCCCAATTCCCGAGAAACAGTCCCCCAATGAGCAGTTCTTC; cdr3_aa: CASSPIPEKQSPNEQFF
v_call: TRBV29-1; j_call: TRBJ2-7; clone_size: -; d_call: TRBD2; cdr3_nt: TGCAGCGTTGAAGAGCTAGCGGGAGACGAGCAGTACTTC; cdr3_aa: CSVEELAGDEQYF
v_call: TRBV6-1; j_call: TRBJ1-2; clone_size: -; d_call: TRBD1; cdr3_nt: TGTGCCAGCAGTATACAGGGGGCGGGCTATGGCTACACCTTC; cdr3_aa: CASSIQGAGYGYTF
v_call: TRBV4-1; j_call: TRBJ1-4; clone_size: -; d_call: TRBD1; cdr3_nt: TGCGCCAGCAGCCAAGCCTGGACAGGCGCCCTAAAACTGTTTTTT; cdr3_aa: CASSQAWTGALKLFF
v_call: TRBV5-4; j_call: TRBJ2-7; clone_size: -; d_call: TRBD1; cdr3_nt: TGTGCCAGCAGCTTGGACAGGGGGCGAGCCTACGAGCAGTACTTC; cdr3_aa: CASSLDRGRAYEQYF
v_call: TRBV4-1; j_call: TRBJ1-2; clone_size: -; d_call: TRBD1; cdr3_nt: TGCGCCAGCAGCGATAATCCCGGGACAGACTATGGCTACACCTTC; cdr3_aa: CASSDNPGTDYGYTF
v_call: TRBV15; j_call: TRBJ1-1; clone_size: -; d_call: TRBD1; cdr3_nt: TGTGCCACCAGCAGAAAAGGACAGGGGTACACTGAAGCTTTCTTT; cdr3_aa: CATSRKGQGYTEAFF
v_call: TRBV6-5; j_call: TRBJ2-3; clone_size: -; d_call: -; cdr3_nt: TGTGCCAGCAGTCCCGGGACTAGCACAGATACGCAGTATTTT; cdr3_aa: CASSPGTSTDTQYF
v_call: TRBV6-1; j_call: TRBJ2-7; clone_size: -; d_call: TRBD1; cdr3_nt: TGTGCCAGCAGTGAACCCTATACAGGGGGCGCGACCTACGAGCAGTACTTC; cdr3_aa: CASSEPYTGGATYEQYF
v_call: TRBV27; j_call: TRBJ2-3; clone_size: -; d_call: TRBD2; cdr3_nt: TGTGCCAGCAGGGGACTAGCGGGGGGGACGGATACGCAGTATTTT; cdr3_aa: CASRGLAGGTDTQYF
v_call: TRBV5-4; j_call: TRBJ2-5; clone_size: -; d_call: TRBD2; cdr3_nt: TGTGCCAGCAGCCCCCGGCTAGCGGGGGCCGGAGAGACCCAGTACTTC; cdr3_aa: CASSPRLAGAGETQYF
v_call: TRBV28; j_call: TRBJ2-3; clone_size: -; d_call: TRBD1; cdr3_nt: TGTGCCAGCAGTTTACAACAGGGGAGCACAGATACGCAGTATTTT; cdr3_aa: CASSLQQGSTDTQYF
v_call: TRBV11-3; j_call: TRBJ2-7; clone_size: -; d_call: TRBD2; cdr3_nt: TGTGCCAGCTCTTCCAGCGGGGCGCCGTACTTC; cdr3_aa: CASSSSGAPYF
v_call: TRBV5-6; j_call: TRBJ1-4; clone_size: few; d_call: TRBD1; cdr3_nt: TGTGCCAGCAGCCGGGGACAGGATGAAAAACTGTTTTTT; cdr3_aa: CASSRGQDEKLFF
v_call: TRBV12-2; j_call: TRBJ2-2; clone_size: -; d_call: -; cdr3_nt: TGTGCAAGTCCCGTAAAAGACAGGGAAAGCACCGGGGAGCTGTTTTTT; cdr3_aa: CASPVKDRESTGELFF
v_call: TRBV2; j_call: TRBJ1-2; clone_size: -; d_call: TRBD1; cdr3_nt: TGTGCCAGCAGTGATTGGGACAGGGGATACTATGGCTACACCTTC; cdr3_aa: CASSDWDRGYYGYTF
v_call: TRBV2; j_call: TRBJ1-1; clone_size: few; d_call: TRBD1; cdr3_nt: TGTACCAGCAGTTCGGGACAGCCAGCTTTCTTT; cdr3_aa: CTSSSGQPAFF
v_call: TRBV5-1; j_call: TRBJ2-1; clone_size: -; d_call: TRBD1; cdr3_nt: TGCGCCAGCAGCTGGGGGACAGGGGTTTCCTACAATGAGCAGTTCTTC; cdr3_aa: CASSWGTGVSYNEQFF
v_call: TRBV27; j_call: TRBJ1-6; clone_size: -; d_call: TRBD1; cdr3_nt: TGTGCCAGCAGTCCTAACGGACAGGAGGGCTCACCCCTCCACTTT; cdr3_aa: CASSPNGQEGSPLHF
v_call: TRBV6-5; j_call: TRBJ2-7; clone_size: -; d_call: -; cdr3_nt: TGTGCCAGCAGTTACTCGGGGGGGCAAGGATACGAGCAGTACTTC; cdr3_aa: CASSYSGGQGYEQYF
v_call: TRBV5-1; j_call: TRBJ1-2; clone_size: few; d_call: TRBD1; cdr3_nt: TGCGCCAGCAGCACGATGACAGGGGGTTCGGGGGGAAATGGCTACACCTTC; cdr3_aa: CASSTMTGGSGGNGYTF
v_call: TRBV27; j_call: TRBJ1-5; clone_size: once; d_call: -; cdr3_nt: TGTGCCAGCAGTTTTAGGACAGCCGAACAATGGCCCCAGCATTTT; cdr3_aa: CASSFRTAEQWPQHF
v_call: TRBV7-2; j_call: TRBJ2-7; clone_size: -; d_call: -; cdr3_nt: TGTGCCAGCAGCTCCCGCTCCTACGAGCAGTACTTC; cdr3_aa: CASSSRSYEQYF
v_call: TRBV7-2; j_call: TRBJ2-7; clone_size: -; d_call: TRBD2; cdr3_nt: TGTGCCAGCAGCTTAGAGTGGACTAGCGGGACCTACGAGCAGTACTTC; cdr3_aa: CASSLEWTSGTYEQYF
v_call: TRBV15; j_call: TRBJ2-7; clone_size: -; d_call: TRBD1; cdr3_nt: TGTGCCACCAGCGCGAATACAGGGGTATTAACCTACGAGCAGTACTTC; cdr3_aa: CATSANTGVLTYEQYF
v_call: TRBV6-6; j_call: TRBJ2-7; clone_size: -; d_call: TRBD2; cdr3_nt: TGTGCCAGCAGTTCCTTGCCTGCGGGAGGATCCTACGAGCAGTACTTC; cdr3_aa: CASSSLPAGGSYEQYF
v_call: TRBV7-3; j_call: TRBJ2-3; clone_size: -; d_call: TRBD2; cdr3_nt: TGTGCCAGCAGCACTACTAGCGCAGATACGCAGTATTTT; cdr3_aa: CASSTTSADTQYF
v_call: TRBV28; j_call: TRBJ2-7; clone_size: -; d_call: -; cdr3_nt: TGTGCCAGCAGCACCTTGAAGGGCAGGGGGTACTTC; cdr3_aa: CASSTLKGRGYF
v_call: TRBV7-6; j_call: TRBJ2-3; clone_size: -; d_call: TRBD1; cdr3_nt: TGTGCAGATAATGAGGGGGCTGACACAGATACGCAGTATTTT; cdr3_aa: CADNEGADTDTQYF
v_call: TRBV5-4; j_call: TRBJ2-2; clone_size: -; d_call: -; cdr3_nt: TGTGCCAGCAGCTTGGTACTAGATACCGGGGAGCTGTTTTTT; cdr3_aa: CASSLVLDTGELFF
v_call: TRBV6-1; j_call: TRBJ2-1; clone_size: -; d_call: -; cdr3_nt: TGTGCCAGCAGTGTGGGGACTTTCGTGAGCAATGAGCAGTTCTTC; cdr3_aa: CASSVGTFVSNEQFF
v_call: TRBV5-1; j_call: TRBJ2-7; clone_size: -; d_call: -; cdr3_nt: TGCGCCAGCAGCTCCACCTACGAGCAGTACTTC; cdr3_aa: CASSSTYEQYF
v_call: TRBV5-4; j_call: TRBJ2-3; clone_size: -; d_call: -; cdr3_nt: TGTGCCAGCAGCCAGGGGGGAGTTACATCGGATACGCAGTATTTT; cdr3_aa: CASSQGGVTSDTQYF
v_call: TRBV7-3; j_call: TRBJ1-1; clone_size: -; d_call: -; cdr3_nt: TGTGCCAGCAGCTTACAGGGCTCGAACACTGAAGCTTTCTTT; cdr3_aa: CASSLQGSNTEAFF
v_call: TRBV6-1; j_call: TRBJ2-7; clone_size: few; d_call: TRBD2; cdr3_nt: TGTGCCAGCAGTGAATTGTCTAGCGGGAGCTACGAGCAGTACTTC; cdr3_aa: CASSELSSGSYEQYF
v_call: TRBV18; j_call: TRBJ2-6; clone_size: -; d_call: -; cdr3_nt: TGTGCCAGCTCACCACAACAGAGCTCTGGGGCCAACGTCCTGACTTTC; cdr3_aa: CASSPQQSSGANVLTF
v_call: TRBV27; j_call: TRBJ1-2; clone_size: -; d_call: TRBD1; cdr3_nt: TGTGCCAGCGCCGGGACAGGCCCTACCTCGGGCTATGGCTACACCTTC; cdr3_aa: CASAGTGPTSGYGYTF
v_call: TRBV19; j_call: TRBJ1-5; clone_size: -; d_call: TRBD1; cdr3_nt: TGTGCCAGTAGCCCTGACAGGGTTGGCAATCAGCCCCAGCATTTT; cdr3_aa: CASSPDRVGNQPQHF
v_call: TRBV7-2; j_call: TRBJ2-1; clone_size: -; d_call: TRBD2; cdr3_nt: TGTGCCAGCAGCTCCGCTAGCGGGGGCTCCTACAATGAGCAGTTCTTC; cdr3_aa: CASSSASGGSYNEQFF
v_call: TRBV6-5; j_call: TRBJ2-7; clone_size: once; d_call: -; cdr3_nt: TGTGCCAGCAGTTACTTGGGAGGGGGGTCCTACGAGCAGTACTTC; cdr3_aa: CASSYLGGGSYEQYF
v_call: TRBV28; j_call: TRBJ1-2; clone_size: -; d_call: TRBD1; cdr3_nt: TGTGCCAGCAGTTTGGTGGACAGGGGCTATGGCTACACCTTC; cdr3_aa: CASSLVDRGYGYTF
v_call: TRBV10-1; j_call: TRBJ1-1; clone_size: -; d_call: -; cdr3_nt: TGCGCCAGCTCTCGCGATGTAAGAGGTGAAGCTTTCTTT; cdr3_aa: CASSRDVRGEAFF
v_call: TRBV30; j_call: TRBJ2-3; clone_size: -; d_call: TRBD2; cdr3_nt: TGTGCCTGGAGTTTGCGGGGGATTAGCACAGATACGCAGTATTTT; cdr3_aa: CAWSLRGISTDTQYF
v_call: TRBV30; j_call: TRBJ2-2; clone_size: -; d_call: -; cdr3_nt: TGTGCCTGTAGCGGCCGTAACGCGAACACCGGGGAGCTGTTTTTT; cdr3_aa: CACSGRNANTGELFF
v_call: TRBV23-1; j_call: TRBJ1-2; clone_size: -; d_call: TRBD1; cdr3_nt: TGCGCCAGCAGTCCCCGGGACAGCGCTAACTATGGCTACACCTTC; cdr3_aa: CASSPRDSANYGYTF
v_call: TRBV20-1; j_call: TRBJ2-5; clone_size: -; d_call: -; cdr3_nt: TGCAGTGCTAATCGCCAAGAGACCCAGTACTTC; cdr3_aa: CSANRQETQYF